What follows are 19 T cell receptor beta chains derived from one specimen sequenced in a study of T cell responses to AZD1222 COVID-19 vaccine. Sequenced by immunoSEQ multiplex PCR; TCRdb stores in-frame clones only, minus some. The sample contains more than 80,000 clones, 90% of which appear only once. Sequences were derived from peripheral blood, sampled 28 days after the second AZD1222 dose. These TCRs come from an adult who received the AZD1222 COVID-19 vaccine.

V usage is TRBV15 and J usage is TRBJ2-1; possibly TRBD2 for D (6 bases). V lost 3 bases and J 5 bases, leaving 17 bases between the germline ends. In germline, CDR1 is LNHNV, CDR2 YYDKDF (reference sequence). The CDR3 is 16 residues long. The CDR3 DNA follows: TGTGCCACCAGCAGGCCCCCCGCCGGGGGAGACAATGAGCAGTTCTTC. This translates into CATSRPPAGGDNEQFF.

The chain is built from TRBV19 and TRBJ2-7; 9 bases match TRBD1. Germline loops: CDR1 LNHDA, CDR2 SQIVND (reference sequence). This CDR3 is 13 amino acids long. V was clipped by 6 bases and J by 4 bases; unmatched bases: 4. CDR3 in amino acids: CASSQGQGYEQYF. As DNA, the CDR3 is TGTGCCAGTAGCCAGGGACAGGGTTACGAGCAGTACTTC.

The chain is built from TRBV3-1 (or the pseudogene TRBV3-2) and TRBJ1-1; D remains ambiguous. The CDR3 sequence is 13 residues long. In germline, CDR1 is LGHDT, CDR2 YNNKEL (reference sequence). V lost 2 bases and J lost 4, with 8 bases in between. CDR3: CASSQSGVTEAFF. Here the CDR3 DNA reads TGTGCCAGCAGCCAATCGGGTGTCACTGAAGCTTTCTTT.

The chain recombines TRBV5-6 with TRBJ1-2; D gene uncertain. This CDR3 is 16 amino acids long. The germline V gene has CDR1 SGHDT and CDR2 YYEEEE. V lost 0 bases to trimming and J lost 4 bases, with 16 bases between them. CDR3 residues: CASSLGGLTPGYGYTF. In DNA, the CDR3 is TGTGCCAGCAGCTTGGGTGGGCTCACTCCTGGCTATGGCTACACCTTC.

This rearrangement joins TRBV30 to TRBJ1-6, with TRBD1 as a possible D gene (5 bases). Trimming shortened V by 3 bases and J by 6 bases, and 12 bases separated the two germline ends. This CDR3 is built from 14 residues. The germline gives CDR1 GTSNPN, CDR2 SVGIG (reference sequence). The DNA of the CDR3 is TGTGCCTGGAGGGGGGATTCGGGTAATTCACCCCTCCACTTT. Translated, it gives CAWRGDSGNSPLHF. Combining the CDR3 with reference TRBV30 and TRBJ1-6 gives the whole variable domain SQTIHQWPATLVQPVGSPLSLECTVEGTSNPNLYWYRQAAGRGLQLLFYSVGIGQISSEVPQNLSASRPQDRQFILSSKKLLLSDSGFYLCAWRGDSGNSPLHFGNGTRLTVT.

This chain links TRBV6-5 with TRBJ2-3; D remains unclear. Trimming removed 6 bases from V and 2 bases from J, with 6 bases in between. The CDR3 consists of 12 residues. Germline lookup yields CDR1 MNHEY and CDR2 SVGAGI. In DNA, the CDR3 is TGTGCCAGCAGCCCCCCCACAGATACGCAGTATTTT. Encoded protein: CASSPPTDTQYF.

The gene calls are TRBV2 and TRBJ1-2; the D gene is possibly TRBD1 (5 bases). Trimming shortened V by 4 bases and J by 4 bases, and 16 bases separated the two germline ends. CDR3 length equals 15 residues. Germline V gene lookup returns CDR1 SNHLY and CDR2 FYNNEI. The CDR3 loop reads CASSGEGSPPYGYTF. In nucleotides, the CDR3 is TGTGCCAGCAGTGGGGAGGGGTCCCCGCCCTATGGCTACACCTTC.

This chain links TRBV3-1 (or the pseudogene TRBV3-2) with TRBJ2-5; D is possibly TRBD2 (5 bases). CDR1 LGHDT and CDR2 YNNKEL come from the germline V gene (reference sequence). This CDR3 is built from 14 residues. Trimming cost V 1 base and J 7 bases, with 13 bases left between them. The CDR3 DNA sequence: TGTGCCAGCAGCCAAGGACTATCAGAGGTGACCCAGTACTTC. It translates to CASSQGLSEVTQYF.

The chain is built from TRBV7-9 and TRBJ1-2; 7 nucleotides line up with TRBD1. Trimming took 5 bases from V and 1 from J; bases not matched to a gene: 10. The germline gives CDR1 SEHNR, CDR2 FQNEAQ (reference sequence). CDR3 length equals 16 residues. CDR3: CASSPPPGQINYGYTF. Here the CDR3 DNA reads TGTGCCAGCAGCCCTCCCCCGGGACAGATTAACTATGGCTACACCTTC.

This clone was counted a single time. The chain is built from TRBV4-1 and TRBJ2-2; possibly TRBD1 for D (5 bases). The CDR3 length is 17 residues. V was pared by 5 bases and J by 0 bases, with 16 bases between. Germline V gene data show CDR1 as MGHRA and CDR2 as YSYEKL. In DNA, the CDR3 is TGCGCCAGCAGCAACCCAAGGGGTTTCGCGAACACCGGGGAGCTGTTTTTT. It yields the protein CASSNPRGFANTGELFF.

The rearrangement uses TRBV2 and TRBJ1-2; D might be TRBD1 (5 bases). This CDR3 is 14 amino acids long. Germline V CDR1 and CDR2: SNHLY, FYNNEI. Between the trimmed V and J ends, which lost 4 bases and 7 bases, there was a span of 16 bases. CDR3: CASSAQGVTSGYTF. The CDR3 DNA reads TGTGCCAGCAGTGCCCAGGGTGTAACTAGTGGCTACACCTTC.

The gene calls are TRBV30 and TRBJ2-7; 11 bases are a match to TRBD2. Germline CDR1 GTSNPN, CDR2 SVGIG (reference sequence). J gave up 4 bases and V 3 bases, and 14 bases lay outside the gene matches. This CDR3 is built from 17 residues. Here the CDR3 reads CAWRLTQAGTSGYEQYF. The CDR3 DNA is TGTGCCTGGAGGCTAACCCAGGCCGGGACTAGCGGATACGAGCAGTACTTC.

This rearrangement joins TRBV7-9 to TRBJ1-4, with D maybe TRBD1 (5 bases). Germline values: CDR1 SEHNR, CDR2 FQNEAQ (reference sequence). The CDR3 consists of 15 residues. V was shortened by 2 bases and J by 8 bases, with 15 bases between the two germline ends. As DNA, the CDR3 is TGTGCCAGCAGCTTATTCGGAGGCGAGGGGGAAAAACTGTTTTTT. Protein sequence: CASSLFGGEGEKLFF.

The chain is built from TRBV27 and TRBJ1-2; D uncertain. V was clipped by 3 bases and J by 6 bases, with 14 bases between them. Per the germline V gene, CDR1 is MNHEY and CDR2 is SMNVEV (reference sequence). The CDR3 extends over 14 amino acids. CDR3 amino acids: CASSFQENEHGYTF. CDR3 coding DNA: TGTGCCAGCAGTTTCCAGGAAAATGAACATGGCTACACCTTC.

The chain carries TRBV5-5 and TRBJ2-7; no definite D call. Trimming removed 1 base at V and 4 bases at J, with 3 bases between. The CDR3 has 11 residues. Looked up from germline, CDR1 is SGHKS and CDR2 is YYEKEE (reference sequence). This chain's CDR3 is CASSLRYEQYF. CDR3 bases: TGTGCCAGCAGCTTGCGTTACGAGCAGTACTTC. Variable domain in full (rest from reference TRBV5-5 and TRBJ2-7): DAGVTQSPTHLIKTRGQQVTLRCSPISGHKSVSWYQQVLGQGPQFIFQYYEKEERGRGNFPDRFSARQFPNYSSELNVNALLLGDSALYLCASSLRYEQYFGPGTRLTVT.

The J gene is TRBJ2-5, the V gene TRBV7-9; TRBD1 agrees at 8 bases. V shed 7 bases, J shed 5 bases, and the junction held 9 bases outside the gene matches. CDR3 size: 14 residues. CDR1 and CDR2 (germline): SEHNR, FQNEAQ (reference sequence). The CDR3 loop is CASTKDRGRETQYF. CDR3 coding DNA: TGTGCCAGCACCAAAGACAGGGGCCGGGAGACCCAGTACTTC.

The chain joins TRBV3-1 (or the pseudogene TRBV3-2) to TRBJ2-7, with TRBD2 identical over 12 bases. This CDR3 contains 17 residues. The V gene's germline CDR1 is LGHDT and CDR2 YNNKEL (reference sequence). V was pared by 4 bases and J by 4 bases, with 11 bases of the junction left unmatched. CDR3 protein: CASSPHPTSGGWYEQYF. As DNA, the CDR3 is TGTGCCAGCAGCCCACACCCGACTAGCGGGGGTTGGTACGAGCAGTACTTC.

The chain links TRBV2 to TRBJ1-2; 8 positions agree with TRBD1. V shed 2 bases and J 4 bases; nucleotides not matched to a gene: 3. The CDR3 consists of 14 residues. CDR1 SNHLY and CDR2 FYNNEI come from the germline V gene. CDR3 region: CASSEQGAVYGYTF. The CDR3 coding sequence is TGTGCCAGCAGTGAACAGGGGGCAGTCTATGGCTACACCTTC.

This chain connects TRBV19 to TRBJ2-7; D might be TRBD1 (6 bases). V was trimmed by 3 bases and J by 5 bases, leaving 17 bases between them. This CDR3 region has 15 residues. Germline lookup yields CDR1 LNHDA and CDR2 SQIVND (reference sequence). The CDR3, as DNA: TGTGCCAGTAGTATCGGCCAGGGGTTTTTTAACGAGCAGTACTTC. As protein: CASSIGQGFFNEQYF.